This TCR beta chain originates from a study of cytomegalovirus exposure and HLA in healthy donors. Overall study findings and caveats: In an earlier analysis, most TCR beta V segments were productive about 87% or about 30% of the time. Later analysis showed TCR association rates varying by HLA locus, highest for DRB1 and lowest for HLA-C.

V lost 3 bases to trimming and J lost 2 bases, with 9 bases between them. CDR3 length: 15 residues. The germline CDR1 and CDR2 sequences are SGHNT and YYREEE (reference sequence). A multiplex PCR was run with 60 Vbeta primers and 13 Jbeta primers. Generated by immunoSEQ multiplex PCR, the TCRdb table keeps only in-frame clones and is missing some. The sample carries about 140,000 clones, roughly 82% recorded once. As for this clone: Antigen: not known.

The rearrangement joins TRBV5-4 to TRBJ2-6; perhaps TRBD2 as D (6 bases). This TCR was sampled from a man aged 18 to 30 in good health and CMV-seropositive. The material sequenced was PBMCs. The CDR3 nucleotides are TGTGCCAGCAGCTCCGGGAGACCTGGGGCCAACGTCCTGACTTTC. Its translation is CASSSGRPGANVLTF.